Many counts were recorded for the clone carrying this T cell receptor (beta chain). The source of the sample is a study of radiation and T cells in renal cell carcinoma. TCRdb's copy holds only in-frame clones and misses some; the assay was immunoSEQ multiplex PCR. The sample shows tens of thousands of clones, roughly three quarters of them seen only once. Trimming shortened V by 4 bases and J by 2 bases, and 8 bases separated the two germline ends. The CDR3 spans 13 residues. The germline CDR1 and CDR2 sequences are LNHDA and SQIVND (reference sequence). Time point noted: baseline pretreatment blood. Described treatment: 15 Gy SBRT to primary tumor, nephrectomy 4 weeks later. Clear cell pathology was present in this patient's renal cell carcinoma.

The source of this sequence is a man aged 55 to 69 with renal cell carcinoma. The gene calls are TRBV19 and TRBJ1-1, with no clear D. The sample here was blood, taken from a patient whose treatment included radiotherapy and nephrectomy. The CDR3 sequence is CASSKGLNTEAFF. DNA of the CDR3: TGTGCCAGTAGTAAGGGCCTTAACACTGAAGCTTTCTTT.